This TCR beta chain was obtained from a study of blood T cell repertoires in COVID-19. Background on the study: Samples came from the United States, Italy and Spain, spanning acute and convalescent COVID-19.

TCRdb's copy holds only in-frame clones and misses some; the assay was immunoSEQ multiplex PCR. The repertoire includes approximately 24,000 clones, 80% to 95% of them detected once, and 2.1% sits in the top ten. V was cut by 2 bases and J by 7 bases, with 14 bases left in between. This CDR3 is 13 amino acids long. The V gene's germline CDR1 is GTSNPN and CDR2 SVGIG (reference sequence). This receptor was obtained from a human donor in a cohort sampled during active COVID-19. The V gene is TRBV30, the J gene TRBJ1-1; perhaps TRBD1 as D (6 bases). Specimen: peripheral blood. CDR3 loop: CAWSRTETLEAFF. The CDR3 DNA follows: TGTGCCTGGAGTAGGACAGAAACCCTTGAAGCTTTCTTT.